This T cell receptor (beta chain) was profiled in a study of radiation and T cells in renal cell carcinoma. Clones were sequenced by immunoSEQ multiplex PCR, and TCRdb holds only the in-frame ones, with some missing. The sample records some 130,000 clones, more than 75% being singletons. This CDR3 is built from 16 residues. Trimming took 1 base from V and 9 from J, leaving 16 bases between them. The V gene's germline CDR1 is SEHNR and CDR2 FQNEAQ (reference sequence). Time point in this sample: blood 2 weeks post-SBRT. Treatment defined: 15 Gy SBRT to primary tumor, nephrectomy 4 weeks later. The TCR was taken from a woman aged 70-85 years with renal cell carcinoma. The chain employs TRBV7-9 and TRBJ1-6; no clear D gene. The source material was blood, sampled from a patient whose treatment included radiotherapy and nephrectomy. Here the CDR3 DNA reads TGTGCCAGCAGCTTAGGTGGTGGTCAGGCGGGTTCACCCCTCCACTTT. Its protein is CASSLGGGQAGSPLHF. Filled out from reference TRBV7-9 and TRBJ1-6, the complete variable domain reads DTGVSQNPRHKITKRGQNVTFRCDPISEHNRLYWYRQTLGQGPEFLTYFQNEAQLEKSRLLSDRFSAERPKGSFSTLEIQRTEQGDSAMYLCASSLGGGQAGSPLHFGNGTRLTVT.